Sequencing of this TCR beta chain was carried out in a study of siplizumab effects on memory and regulatory T cells. With respect to this clone: Its specificity is unknown.

Trimming pared 5 bases from V and 3 bases from J, leaving 15 bases between. Germline loops: CDR1 SGHRS, CDR2 YFSETQ. The CDR3 consists of 15 residues. Sequencing used immunoSEQ multiplex PCR; TCRdb keeps in-frame clones, though not all of them. The table shows about 120,000 clones, with 85% to 95% occurring only once. The study's findings and limits: Naive T cells were seemingly more diverse than memory cells, and major contributions to the alloresponse seemed to be made by them.

This rearrangement joins TRBV5-1 to TRBJ1-5, with D hard to call. This receptor was taken from a human donor in good health. Sequenced: non-Treg CD4+ T cells sorted from blood. CDR3 region: CASRPSSQANQPQHF. The CDR3 nucleotides read TGCGCCAGCAGACCCTCATCCCAGGCCAATCAGCCCCAGCATTTT.